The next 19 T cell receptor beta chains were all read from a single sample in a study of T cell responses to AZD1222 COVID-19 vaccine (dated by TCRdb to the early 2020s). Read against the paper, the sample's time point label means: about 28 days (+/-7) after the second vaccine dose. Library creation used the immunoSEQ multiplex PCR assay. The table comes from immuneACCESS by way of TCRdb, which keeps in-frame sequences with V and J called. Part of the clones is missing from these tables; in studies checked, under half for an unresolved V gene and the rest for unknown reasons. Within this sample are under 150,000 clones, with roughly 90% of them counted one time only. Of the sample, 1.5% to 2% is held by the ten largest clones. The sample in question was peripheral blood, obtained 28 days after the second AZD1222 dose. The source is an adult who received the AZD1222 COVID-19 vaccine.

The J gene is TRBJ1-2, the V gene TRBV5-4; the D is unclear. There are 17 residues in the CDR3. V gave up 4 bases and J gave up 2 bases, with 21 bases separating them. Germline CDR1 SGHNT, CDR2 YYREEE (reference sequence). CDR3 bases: TGTGCCAGCAGCCCCGGGGAAGGGTGGGCTCCGAACTATGGCTACACCTTC. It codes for CASSPGEGWAPNYGYTF.

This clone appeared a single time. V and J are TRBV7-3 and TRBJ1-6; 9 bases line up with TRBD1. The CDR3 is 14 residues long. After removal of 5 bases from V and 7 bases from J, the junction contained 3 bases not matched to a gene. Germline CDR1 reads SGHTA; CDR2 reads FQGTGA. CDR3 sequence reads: CASSNGQGNSPLHF. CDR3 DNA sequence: TGTGCCAGCAGCAATGGACAGGGGAATTCACCCCTCCACTTT. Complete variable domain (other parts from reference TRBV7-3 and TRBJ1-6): GAGVSQTPSNKVTEKGKYVELRCDPISGHTALYWYRQSLGQGPEFLIYFQGTGAADDSGLPNDRFFAVRPEGSVSTLKIQRTERGDSAVYLCASSNGQGNSPLHFGNGTRLTVT.

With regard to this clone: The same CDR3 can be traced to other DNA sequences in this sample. The CDR3 here is CASSLGQNTEAFF. The CDR3 DNA is TGTGCCAGCAGCTTAGGACAGAACACTGAAGCTTTCTTT. This chain joins TRBV11-2 and TRBJ1-1; D call uncertain. This CDR3 is 13 amino acids long. The germline V gene has CDR1 SGHAT and CDR2 FQNNGV. V lost 1 base, J lost 1 base, and 4 bases lay in between.

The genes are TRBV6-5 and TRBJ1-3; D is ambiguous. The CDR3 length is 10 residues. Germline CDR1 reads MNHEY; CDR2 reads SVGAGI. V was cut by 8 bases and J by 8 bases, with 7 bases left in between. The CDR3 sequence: CASWRDTIYF. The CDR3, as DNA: TGTGCCAGCTGGCGGGACACCATATATTTT.

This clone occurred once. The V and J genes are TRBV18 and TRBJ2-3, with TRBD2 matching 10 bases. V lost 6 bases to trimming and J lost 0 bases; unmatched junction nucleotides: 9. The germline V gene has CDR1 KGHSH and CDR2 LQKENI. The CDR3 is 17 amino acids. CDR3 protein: CASSLNALAGSTDTQYF. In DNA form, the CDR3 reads TGTGCCAGCTCGCTTAACGCACTAGCGGGGAGCACAGATACGCAGTATTTT.

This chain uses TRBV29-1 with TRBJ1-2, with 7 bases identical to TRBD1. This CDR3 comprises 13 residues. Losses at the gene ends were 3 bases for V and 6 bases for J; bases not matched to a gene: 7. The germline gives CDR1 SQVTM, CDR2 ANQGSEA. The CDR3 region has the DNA TGCAGCGTTGAGGAGGGGGCGCAAAATGGCTACACCTTC. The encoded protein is CSVEEGAQNGYTF.

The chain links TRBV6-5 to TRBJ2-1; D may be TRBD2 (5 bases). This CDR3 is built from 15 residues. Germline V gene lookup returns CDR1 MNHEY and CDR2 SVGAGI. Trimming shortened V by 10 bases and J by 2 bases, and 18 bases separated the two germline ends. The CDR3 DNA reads TGTGCCACATGCCTCACGGGGAGTCCCTACAATGAGCAGTTCTTC. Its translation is CATCLTGSPYNEQFF.

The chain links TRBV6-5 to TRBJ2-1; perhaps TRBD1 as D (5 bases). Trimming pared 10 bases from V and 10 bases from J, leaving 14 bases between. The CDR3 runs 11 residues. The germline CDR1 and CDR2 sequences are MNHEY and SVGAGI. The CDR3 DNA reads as TGTGCCACCTCACTGGGGCGAGAGCAGTTCTTC. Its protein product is CATSLGREQFF.

CDR3 DNA: TGCGCCAGCAGCCAAGACACGGGCAGTCTAGGCTATGGCTACACCTTC. This codes for CASSQDTGSLGYGYTF. The chain combines TRBV4-1 with TRBJ1-2; D unresolved. V dropped 0 bases and J dropped 4 bases, with 15 bases sitting between them. The CDR3 loop spans 16 amino acids. Germline V gene data show CDR1 as MGHRA and CDR2 as YSYEKL.

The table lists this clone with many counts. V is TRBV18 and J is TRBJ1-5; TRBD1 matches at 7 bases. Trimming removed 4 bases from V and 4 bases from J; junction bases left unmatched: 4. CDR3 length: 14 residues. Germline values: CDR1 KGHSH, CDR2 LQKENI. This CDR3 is CASSLGQQNQPQHF. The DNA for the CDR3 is TGTGCCAGCTCACTGGGACAGCAAAATCAGCCCCAGCATTTT.

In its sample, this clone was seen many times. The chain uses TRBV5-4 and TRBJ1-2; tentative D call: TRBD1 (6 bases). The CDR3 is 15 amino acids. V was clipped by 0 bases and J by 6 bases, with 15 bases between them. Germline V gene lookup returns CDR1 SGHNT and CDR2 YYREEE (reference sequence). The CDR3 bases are TGTGCCAGCAGCTTGGGCGGGGGGCGAGGGGATGGCTACACCTTC. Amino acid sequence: CASSLGGGRGDGYTF.

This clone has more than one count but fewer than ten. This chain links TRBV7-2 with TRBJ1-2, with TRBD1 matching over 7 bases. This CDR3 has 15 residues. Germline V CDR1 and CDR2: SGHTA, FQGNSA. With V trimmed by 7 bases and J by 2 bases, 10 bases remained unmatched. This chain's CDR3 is CASTLVGTANYGYTF. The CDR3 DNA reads TGTGCCAGCACCCTGGTTGGGACAGCAAACTATGGCTACACCTTC.

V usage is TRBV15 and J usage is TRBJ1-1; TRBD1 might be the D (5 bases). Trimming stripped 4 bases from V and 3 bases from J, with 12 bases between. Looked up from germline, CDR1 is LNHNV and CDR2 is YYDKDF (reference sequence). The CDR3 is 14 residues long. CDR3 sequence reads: CATSMAGSDTEAFF. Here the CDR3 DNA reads TGTGCCACCAGCATGGCAGGGTCGGACACTGAAGCTTTCTTT.

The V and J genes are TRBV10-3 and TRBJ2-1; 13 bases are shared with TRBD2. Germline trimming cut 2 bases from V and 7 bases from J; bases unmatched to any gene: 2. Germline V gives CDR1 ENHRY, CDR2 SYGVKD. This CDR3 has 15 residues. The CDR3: CAISEGLAGVNEQFF. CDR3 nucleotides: TGTGCCATCAGTGAGGGACTAGCGGGAGTGAATGAGCAGTTCTTC.

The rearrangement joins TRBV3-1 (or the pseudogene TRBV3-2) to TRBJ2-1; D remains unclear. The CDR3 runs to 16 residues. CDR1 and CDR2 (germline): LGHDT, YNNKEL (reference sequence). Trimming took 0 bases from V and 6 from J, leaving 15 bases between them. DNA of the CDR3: TGTGCCAGCAGCCAAGATCCCCCCGGTCTGGGCAATGAGCAGTTCTTC. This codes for CASSQDPPGLGNEQFF.

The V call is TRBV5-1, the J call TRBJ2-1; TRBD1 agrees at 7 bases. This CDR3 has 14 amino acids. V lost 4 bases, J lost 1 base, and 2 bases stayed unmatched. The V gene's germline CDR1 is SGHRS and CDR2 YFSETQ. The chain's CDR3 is CASSLGQSYNEQFF. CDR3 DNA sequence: TGCGCCAGCAGCCTGGGACAGTCCTACAATGAGCAGTTCTTC.

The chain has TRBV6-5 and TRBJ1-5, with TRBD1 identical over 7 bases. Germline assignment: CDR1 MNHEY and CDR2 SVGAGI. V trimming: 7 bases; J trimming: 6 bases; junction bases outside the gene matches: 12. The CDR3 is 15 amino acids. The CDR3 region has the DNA TGTGCCAGCACCCCCAGCGGCCAGGGGGGTCAGCCCCAGCATTTT. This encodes CASTPSGQGGQPQHF.

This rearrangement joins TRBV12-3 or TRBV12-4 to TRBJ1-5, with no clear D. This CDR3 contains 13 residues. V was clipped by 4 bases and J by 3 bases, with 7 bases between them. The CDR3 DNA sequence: TGTGCCAGCAGTTCCGGTTACAATCAGCCCCAGCATTTT. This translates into CASSSGYNQPQHF.

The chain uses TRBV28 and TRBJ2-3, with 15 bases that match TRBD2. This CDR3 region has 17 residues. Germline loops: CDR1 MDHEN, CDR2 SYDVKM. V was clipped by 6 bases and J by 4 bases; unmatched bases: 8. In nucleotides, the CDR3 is TGTGCCAGCAGCTCCCCGGGACTAGCGGGAGGAGCAGATACGCAGTATTTT. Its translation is CASSSPGLAGGADTQYF.